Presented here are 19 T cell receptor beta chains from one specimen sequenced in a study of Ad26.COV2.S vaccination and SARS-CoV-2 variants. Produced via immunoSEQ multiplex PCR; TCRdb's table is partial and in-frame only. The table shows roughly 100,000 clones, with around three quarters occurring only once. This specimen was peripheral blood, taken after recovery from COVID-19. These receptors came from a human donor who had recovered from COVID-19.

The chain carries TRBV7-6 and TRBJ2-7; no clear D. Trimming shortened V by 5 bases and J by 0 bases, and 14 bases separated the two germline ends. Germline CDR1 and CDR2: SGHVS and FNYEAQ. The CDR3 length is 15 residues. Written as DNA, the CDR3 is TGTGCCAGCAGCCCAGTTGAAGGCAGCTCCTACGAGCAGTACTTC. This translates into CASSPVEGSSYEQYF. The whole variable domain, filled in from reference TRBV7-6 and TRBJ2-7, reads GAGVSQSPRYKVTKRGQDVALRCDPISGHVSLYWYRQALGQGPEFLTYFNYEAQQDKSGLPNDRFSAERPEGSISTLTIQRTEQRDSAMYRCASSPVEGSSYEQYFGPGTRLTVT.

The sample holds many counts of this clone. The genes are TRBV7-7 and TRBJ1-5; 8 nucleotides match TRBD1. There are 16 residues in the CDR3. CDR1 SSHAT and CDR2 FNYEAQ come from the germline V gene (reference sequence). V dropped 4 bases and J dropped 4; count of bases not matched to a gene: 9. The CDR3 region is CASSSPRQGANQPQHF. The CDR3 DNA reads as TGTGCCAGCAGCTCACCCCGGCAGGGGGCGAATCAGCCCCAGCATTTT.

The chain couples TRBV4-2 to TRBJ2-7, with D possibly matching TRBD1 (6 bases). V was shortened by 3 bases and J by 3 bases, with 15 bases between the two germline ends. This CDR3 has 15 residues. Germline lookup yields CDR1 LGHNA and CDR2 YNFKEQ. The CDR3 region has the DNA TGTGCCAGCAGCCACTACAGGGTTGTCGACTACGAGCAGTACTTC. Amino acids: CASSHYRVVDYEQYF.

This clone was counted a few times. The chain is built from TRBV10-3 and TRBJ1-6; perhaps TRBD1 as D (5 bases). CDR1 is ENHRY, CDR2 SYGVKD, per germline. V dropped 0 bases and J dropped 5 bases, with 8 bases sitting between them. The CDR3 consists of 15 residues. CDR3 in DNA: TGTGCCATCAGTGAGTCGGGACCGGATAATTCACCCCTCCACTTT. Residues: CAISESGPDNSPLHF.

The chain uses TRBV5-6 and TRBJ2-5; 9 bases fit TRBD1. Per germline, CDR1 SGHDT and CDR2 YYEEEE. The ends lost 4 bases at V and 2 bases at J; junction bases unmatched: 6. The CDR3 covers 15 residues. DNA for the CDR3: TGTGCCAGCAGCGCGGACAGGGGCGTGCAAGAGACCCAGTACTTC. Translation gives CASSADRGVQETQYF.

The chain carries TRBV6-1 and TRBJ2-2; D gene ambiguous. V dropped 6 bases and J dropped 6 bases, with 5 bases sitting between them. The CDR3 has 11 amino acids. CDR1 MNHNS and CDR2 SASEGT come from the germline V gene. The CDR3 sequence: CASRLAGELFF. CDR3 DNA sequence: TGTGCCAGCAGGTTGGCCGGGGAGCTGTTTTTT.

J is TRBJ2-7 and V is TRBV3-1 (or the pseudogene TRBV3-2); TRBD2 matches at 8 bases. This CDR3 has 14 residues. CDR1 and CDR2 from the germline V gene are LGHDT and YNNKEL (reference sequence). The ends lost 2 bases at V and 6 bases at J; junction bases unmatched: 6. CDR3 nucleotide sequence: TGTGCCAGCAGCCAACGAAGCGGGGGCTCCGAGCAGTACTTC. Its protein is CASSQRSGGSEQYF.

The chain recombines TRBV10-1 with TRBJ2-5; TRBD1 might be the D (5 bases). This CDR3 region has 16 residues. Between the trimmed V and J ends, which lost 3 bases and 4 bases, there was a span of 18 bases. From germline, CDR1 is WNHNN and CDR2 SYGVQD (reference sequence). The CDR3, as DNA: TGCGCCAGCAGTGAAACCAGTGGACATAGAAGAGAGACCCAGTACTTC. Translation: CASSETSGHRRETQYF.

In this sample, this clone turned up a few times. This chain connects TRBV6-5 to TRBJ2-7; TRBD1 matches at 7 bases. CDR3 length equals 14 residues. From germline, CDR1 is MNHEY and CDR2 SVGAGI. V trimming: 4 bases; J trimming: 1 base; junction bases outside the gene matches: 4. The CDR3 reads CASSSGQSSYEQYF. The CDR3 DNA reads TGTGCCAGCAGTTCGGGACAGTCATCCTACGAGCAGTACTTC.

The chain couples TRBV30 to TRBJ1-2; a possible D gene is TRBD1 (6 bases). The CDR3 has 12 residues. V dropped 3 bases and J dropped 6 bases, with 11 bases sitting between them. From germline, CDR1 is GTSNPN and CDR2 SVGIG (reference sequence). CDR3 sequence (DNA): TGTGCCTGGAGCGGGACATCCGATGGCTACACCTTC. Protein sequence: CAWSGTSDGYTF.

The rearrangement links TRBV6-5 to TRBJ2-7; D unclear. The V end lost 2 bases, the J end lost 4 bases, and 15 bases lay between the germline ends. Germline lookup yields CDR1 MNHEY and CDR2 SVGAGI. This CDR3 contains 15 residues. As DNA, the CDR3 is TGTGCCAGCAGTTACCAGGTCCCCCCTTCATACGAGCAGTACTTC. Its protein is CASSYQVPPSYEQYF.

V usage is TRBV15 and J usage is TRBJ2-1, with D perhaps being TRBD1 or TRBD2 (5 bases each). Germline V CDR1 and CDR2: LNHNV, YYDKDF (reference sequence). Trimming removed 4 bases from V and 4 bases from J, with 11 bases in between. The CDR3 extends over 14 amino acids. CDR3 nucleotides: TGTGCCACCAGCAAAGGGACGAGGTACAATGAGCAGTTCTTC. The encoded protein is CATSKGTRYNEQFF.

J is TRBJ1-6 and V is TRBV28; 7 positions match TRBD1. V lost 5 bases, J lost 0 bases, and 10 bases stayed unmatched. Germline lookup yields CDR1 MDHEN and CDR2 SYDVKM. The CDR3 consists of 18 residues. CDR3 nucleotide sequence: TGTGCCAGCAGTCTTACCGGGACAGCTTTCTCCTATAATTCACCCCTCCACTTT. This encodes CASSLTGTAFSYNSPLHF.

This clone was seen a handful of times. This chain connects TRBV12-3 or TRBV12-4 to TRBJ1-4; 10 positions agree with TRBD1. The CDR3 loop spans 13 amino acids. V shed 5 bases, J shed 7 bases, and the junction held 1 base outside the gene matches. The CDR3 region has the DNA TGTGCCAGCAGTGGGACAGGGGCTGAAAAACTGTTTTTT. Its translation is CASSGTGAEKLFF.

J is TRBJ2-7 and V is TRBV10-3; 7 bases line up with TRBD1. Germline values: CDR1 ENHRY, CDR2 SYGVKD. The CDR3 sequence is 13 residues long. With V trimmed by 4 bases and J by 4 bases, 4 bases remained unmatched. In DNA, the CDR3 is TGTGCCATCAGTGGAATACAGGGGTACGAGCAGTACTTC. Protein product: CAISGIQGYEQYF.

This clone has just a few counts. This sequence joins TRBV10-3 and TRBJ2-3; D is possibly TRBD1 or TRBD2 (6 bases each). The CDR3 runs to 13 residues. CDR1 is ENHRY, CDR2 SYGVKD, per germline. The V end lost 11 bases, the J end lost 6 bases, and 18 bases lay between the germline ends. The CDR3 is CAVRGGGGDTQYF. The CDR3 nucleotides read TGTGCCGTCCGAGGGGGAGGTGGGGATACGCAGTATTTT.

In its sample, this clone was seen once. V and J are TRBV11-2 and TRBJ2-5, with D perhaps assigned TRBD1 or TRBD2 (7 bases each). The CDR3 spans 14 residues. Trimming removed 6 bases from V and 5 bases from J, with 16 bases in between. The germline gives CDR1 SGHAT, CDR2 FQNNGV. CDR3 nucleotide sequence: TGTGCCAGCAGGGGGGGGACAGAGAAGGAGACCCAGTACTTC. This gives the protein CASRGGTEKETQYF.

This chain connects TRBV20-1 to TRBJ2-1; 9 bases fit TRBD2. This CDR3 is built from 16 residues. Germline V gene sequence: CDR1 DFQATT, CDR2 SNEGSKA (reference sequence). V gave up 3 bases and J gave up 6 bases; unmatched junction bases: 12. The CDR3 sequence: CSASPDHSGGGNEQFF. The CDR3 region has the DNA TGCAGTGCTAGTCCCGACCATAGCGGGGGAGGCAATGAGCAGTTCTTC.

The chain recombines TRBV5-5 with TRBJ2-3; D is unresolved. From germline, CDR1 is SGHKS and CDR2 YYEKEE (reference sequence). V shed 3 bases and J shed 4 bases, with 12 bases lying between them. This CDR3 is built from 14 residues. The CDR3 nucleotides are TGTGCCAGCAGCTCCTTGTGGCGTCCAGATACGCAGTATTTT. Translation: CASSSLWRPDTQYF.